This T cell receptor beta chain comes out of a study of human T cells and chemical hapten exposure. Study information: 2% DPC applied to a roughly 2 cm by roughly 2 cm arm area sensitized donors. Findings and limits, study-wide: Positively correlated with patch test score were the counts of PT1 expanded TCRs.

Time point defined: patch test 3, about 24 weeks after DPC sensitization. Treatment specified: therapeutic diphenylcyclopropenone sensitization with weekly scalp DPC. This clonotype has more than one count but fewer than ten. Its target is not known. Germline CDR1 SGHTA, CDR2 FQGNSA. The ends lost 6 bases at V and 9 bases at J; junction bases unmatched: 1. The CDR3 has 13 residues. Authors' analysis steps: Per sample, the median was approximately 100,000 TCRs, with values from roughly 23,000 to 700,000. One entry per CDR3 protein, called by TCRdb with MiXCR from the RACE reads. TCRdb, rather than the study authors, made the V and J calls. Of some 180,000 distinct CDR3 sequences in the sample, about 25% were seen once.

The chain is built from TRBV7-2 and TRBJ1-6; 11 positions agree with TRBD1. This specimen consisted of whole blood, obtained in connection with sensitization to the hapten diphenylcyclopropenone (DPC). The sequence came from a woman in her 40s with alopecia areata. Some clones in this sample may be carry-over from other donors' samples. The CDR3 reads CASRGTGGSPLHF. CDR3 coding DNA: TGTGCCAGCAGAGGGACAGGGGGTTCACCCCTCCACTTT.